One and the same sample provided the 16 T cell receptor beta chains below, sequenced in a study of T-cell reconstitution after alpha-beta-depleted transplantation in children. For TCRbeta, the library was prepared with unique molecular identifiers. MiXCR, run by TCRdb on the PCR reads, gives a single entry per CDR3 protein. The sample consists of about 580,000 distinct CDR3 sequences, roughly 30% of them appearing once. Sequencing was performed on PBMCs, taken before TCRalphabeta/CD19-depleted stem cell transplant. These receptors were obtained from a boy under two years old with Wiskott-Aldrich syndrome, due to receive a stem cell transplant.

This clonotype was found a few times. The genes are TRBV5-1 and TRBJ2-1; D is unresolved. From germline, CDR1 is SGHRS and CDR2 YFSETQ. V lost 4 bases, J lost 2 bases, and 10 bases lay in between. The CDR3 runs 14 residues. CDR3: CASSRLETYNEQFF. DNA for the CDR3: TGCGCCAGCAGCCGGTTGGAGACCTACAATGAGCAGTTCTTC.

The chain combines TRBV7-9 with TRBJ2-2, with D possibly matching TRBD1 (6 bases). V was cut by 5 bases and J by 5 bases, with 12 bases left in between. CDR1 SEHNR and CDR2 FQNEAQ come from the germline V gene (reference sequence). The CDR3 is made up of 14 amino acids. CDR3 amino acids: CASSPKGGTGELFF. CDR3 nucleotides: TGTGCCAGCAGCCCCAAAGGGGGAACCGGGGAGCTGTTTTTT.

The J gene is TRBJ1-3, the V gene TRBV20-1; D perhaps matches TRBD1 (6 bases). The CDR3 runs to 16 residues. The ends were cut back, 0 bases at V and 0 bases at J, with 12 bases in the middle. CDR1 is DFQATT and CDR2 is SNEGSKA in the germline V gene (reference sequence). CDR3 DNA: TGCAGTGCTAGAGACCCCGGGACACACTCTGGAAACACCATATATTTT. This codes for CSARDPGTHSGNTIYF.

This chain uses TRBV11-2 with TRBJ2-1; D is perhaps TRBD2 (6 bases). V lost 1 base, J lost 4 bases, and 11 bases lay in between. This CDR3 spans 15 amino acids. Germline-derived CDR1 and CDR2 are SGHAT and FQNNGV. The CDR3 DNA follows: TGTGCCAGCAGCTTAGCCCGGAGGGGTTACAATGAGCAGTTCTTC. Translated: CASSLARRGYNEQFF.

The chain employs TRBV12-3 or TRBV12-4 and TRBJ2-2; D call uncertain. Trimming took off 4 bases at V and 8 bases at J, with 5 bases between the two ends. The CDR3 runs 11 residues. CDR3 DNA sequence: TGTGCCAGCAGTTACCAAGGGGAGCTGTTTTTT. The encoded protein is CASSYQGELFF.

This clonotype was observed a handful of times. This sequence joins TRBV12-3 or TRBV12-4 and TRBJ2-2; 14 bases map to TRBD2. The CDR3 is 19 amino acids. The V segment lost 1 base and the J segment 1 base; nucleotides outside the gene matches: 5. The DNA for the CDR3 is TGTGCCAGCAGTTTAGGGCGACTAGCGGGAGGGGAGAACACCGGGGAGCTGTTTTTT. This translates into CASSLGRLAGGENTGELFF.

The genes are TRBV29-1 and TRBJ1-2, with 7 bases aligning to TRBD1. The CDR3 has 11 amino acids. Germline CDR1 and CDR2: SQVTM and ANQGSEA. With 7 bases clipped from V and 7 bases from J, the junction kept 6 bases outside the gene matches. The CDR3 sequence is CSGRQGSGYTF. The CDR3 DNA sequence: TGCAGCGGGAGACAGGGCAGTGGCTACACCTTC. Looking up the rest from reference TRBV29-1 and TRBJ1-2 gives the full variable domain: SAVISQKPSRDICQRGTSLTIQCQVDSQVTMMFWYRQQPGQSLTLIATANQGSEATYESGFVIDKFPISRPNLTFSTLTVSNMSPEDSSIYLCSGRQGSGYTFGSGTRLTVV.

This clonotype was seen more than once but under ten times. CDR3 in DNA: TGCGCCAGCAGCTTGGCCGGGGTATCACCCCTCCACTTT. It specifies CASSLAGVSPLHF. The V call is TRBV5-1, the J call TRBJ1-6; no firm D call. The ends were cut back, 0 bases at V and 10 bases at J, with 8 bases in the middle. CDR1 and CDR2 (germline): SGHRS, YFSETQ. The CDR3 contains 13 residues.

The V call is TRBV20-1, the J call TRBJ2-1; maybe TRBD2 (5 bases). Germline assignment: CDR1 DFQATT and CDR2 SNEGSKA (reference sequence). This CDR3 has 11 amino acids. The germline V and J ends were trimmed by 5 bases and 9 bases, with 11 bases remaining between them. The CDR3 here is CSAVRESEQFF. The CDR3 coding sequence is TGCAGTGCTGTTAGGGAGTCTGAGCAGTTCTTC.

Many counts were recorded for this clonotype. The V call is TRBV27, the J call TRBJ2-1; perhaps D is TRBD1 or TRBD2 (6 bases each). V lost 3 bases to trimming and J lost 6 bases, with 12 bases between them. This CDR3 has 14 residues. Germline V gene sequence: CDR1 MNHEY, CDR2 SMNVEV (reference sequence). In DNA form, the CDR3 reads TGTGCCAGCAGTTTCGGGGGCAGTTTCAATGAGCAGTTCTTC. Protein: CASSFGGSFNEQFF.

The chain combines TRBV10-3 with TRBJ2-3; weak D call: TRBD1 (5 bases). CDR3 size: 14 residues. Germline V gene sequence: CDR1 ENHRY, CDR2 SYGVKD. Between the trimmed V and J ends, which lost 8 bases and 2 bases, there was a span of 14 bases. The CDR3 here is CAIGKTQDTDTQYF. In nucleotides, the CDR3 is TGTGCCATCGGTAAAACACAGGACACAGATACGCAGTATTTT.

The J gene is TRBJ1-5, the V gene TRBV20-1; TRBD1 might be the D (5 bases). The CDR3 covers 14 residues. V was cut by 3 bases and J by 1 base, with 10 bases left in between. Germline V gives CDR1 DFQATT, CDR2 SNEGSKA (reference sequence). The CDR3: CSAREGSSNQPQHF. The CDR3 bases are TGCAGTGCTAGGGAGGGGTCCAGCAATCAGCCCCAGCATTTT.

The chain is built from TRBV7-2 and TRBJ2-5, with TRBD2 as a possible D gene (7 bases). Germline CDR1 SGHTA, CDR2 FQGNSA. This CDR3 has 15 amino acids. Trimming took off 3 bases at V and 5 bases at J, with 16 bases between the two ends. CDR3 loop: CASSFQGRAEETQYF. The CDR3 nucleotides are TGTGCCAGCAGCTTCCAGGGGAGGGCCGAGGAGACCCAGTACTTC.

This chain's CDR3 is CASSPGPYQGEQYF. In nucleotides, the CDR3 is TGTGCCAGCTCACCCGGACCCTATCAAGGCGAGCAGTACTTC. The V call is TRBV18, the J call TRBJ2-7; no clear D gene. The CDR3 loop spans 14 amino acids. Germline-derived CDR1 and CDR2 are KGHSH and LQKENI. V shed 3 bases and J shed 6 bases, with 15 bases lying between them.

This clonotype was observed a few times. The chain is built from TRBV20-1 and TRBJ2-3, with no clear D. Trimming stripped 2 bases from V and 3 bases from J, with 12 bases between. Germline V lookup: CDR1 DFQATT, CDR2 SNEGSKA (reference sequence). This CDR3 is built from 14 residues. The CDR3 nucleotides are TGCAGTGCTAGAATGATCTACTCGACAGATACGCAGTATTTT. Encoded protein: CSARMIYSTDTQYF.

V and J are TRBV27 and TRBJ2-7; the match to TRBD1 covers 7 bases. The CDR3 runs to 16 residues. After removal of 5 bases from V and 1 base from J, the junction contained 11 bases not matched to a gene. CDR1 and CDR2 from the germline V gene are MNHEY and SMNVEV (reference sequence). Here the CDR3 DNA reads TGTGCCAGCAGTCAATCTGGCAGGGGGATATCCTACGAGCAGTACTTC. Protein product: CASSQSGRGISYEQYF.